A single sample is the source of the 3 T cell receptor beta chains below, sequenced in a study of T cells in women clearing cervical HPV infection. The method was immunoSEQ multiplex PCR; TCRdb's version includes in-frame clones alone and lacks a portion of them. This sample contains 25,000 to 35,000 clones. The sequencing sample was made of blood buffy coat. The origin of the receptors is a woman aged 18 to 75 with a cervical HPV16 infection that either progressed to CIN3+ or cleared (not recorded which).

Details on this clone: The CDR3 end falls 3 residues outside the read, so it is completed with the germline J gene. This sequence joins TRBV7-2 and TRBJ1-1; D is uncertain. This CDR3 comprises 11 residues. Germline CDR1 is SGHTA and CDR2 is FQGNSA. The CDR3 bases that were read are TGTGCCAGCAGCCTACGTGATACG. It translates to CASSLRDT. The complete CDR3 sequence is CASSLRDTAFF.

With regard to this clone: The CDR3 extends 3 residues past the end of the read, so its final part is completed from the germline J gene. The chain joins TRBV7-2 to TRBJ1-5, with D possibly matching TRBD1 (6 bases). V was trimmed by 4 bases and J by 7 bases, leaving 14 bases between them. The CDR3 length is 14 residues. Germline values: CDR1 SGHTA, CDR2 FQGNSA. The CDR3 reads CASSSGGGGQPQHF. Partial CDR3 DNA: TGTGCCAGCAGCTCCGGTGGAGGGGGACAGCCC.

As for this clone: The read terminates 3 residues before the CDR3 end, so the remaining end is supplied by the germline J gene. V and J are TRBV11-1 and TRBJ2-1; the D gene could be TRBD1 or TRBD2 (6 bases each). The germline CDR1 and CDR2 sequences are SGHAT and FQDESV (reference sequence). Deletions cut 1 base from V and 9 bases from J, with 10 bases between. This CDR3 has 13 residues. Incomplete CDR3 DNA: TGTGCCAGCAGCTTAGGTGGAGGGGGTGAG. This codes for CASSLGGGGE. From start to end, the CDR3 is CASSLGGGGEQFF.